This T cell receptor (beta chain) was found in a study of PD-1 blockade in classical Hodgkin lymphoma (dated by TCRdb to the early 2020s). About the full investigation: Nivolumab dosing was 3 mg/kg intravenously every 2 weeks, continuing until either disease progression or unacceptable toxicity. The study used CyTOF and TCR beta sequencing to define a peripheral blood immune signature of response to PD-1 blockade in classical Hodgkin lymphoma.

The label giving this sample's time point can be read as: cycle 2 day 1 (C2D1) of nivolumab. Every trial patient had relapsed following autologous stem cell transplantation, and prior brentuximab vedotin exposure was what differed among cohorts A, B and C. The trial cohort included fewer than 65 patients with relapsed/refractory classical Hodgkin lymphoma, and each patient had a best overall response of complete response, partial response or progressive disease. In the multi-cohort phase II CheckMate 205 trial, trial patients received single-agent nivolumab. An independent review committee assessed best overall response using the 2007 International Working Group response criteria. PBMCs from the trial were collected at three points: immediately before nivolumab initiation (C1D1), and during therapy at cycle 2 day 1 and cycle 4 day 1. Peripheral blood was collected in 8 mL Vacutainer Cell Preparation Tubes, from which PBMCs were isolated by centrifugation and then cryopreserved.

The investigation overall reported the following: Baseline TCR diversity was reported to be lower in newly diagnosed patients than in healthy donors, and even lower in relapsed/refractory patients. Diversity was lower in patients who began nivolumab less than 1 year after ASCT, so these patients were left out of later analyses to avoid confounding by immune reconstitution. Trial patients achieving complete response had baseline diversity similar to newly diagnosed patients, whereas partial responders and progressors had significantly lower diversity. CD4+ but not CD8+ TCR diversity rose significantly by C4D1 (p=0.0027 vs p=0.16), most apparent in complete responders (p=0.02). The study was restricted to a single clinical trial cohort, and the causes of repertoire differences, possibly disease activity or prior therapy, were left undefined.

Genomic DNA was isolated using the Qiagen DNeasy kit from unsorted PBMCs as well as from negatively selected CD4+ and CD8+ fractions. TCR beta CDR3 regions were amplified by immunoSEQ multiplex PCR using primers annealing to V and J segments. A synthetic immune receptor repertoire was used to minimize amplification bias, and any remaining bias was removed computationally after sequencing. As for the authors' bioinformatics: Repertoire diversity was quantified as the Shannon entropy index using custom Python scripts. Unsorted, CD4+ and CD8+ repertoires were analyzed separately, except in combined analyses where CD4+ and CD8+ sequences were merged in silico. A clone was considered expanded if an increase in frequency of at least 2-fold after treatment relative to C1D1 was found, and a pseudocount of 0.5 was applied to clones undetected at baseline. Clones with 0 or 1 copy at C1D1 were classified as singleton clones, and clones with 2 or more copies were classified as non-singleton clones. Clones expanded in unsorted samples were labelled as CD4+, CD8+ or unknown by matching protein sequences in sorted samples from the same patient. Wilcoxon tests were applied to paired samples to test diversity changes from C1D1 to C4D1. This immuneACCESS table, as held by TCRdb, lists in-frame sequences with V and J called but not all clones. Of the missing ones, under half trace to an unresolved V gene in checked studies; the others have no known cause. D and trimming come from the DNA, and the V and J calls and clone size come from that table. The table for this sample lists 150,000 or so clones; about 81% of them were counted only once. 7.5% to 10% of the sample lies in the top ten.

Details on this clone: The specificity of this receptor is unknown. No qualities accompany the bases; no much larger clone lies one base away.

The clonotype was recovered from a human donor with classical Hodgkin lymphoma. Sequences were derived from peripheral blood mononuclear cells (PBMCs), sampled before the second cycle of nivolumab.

Here is the DNA: TGTGCCAGCAGTGGGTCAGTGAGCTCCTACAATGAGCAGTTCTTC. The translation is CASSGSVSSYNEQFF. The sequence is built from TRBV2 and TRBJ2-1, with the D gene not confidently named. The CDR3 runs 15 amino acids, cysteine and phenylalanine included. Only CDR3 DNA remains: 45 bases, in frame from the first base. The germline V gene specifies SNHLY as CDR1 and FYNNEI as CDR2. The V and J ends are trimmed by 4 bases and 0 bases, leaving 10 bases between them.